This T cell receptor beta chain is drawn from a study of T cells in Graves' hyperthyroidism and ophthalmopathy. The CDR3 covers 12 residues. Germline CDR1 and CDR2: GTSNPN and SVGIG (reference sequence). Trimming removed 7 bases from V and 5 bases from J, with 13 bases in between. RNA transcripts were the template for amplifying TCR beta CDR3 regions. The HTBI primer set drove a first-round RT-PCR of the TCR CDR3. One entry per CDR3 protein results from TCRdb running MiXCR on the multiplex PCR reads. The table includes 650,000 to 850,000 distinct CDR3 sequences, about 17% detected once. Blood dates from first hyperthyroidism diagnosis, before any ophthalmopathy symptoms. This clonotype showed up many times.

This clonotype was obtained from a woman aged 50 to 60 with Graves' hyperthyroidism that later progressed to Graves' ophthalmopathy. The J gene is TRBJ2-3, the V gene TRBV30; D remains unclear. Sequenced material: blood. The CDR3 protein is CASLPSLDTQYF. CDR3 DNA sequence: TGTGCCTCCCTGCCCAGTTTAGATACGCAGTATTTT.